This T cell receptor (beta chain) came from a study of blood T cells in healthy people across ages. Trimming cost V 5 bases and J 0 bases; bases outside gene matches: 6. Per germline, CDR1 SGHTA and CDR2 FQGTGA. CDR3 length: 15 residues. Alongside a J-beta primer mix, a sample-barcoded 5' primer served in a second PCR lasting about 7 to 12 cycles. Tags on each cDNA molecule came from a template-switch adaptor with 12 random nucleotides. MiXCR was run by TCRdb on the 5' RACE reads, yielding one entry per CDR3 protein. The sample includes roughly 500,000 distinct CDR3 sequences, 27% of them seen just once.

Sequenced: blood. This rearrangement joins TRBV7-3 to TRBJ1-1, with 7 bases fitting TRBD1. This clonotype was obtained from a woman between 65 and 79 years old in good health. As DNA, the CDR3 is TGTGCCAGCAGCATTCAGGGGGGCCTGAACACTGAAGCTTTCTTT. The encoded protein is CASSIQGGLNTEAFF. Variable domain in full (rest from reference TRBV7-3 and TRBJ1-1): GAGVSQTPSNKVTEKGKYVELRCDPISGHTALYWYRQSLGQGPEFLIYFQGTGAADDSGLPNDRFFAVRPEGSVSTLKIQRTERGDSAVYLCASSIQGGLNTEAFFGQGTRLTVV.